A selection of T cell receptor beta chains follows, all from one sample in a study of monozygotic twins with inflammatory bowel disease. TCRdb re-called the 5' RACE reads and gives one entry per CDR3 protein, without DNA. This table holds roughly 320,000 distinct CDR3 sequences. Input material: blood. These receptors all stem from a human donor with ulcerative colitis or Crohn's disease, or a healthy co-twin of an affected twin (not recorded which). The CDR3 runs from the conserved cysteine through the conserved F or W.

TRBV12-5	TRBJ2-2	CASGKPGTGRTGELFF
TRBV6-2/TRBV6-3	TRBJ1-6	CASSYSGQLSPLHF
TRBV27	TRBJ2-3	CASSSRKPTDTQYF
TRBV24-1	TRBJ2-1	CATSYRGSSVNEQFF
TRBV5-1	TRBJ2-3	CASSLALAGGAGGTDTQYF
TRBV5-1	TRBJ1-6	CASSLAGTPDGYYSPLHF
TRBV7-9	TRBJ1-3	CASRRRANSGNTIYF
TRBV28	TRBJ2-3	CASSGSNVDTQYF
TRBV24-1	TRBJ1-1	CATSEGGTGNTEAFF
TRBV4-3	TRBJ2-7	CASSQDRGGSYEQYF
TRBV7-9	TRBJ2-3	CASSRGLAGGSTDTQYF
TRBV7-8	TRBJ2-1	CASSPESGISVYNEQFF
TRBV7-9	TRBJ2-5	CASRPTGGYVETQYF
TRBV12-3/TRBV12-4	TRBJ1-1	CASSRPPEGQAWVTEAFF
TRBV6-2/TRBV6-3	TRBJ1-5	CASSYSRSNQPQHF
TRBV6-4	TRBJ1-5	CASSPVAWNQPQHF
TRBV20-1	TRBJ2-2	CSAAMNTNTGELFF
TRBV27	TRBJ1-3	CASSGLGAGNTIYF
TRBV19	TRBJ2-5	CASSWDYTGETQYF
TRBV5-4	TRBJ2-5	CASSIDRGQETQYF
TRBV29-1	TRBJ2-5	CSVLPSGNQETQYF
TRBV4-3	TRBJ1-1	CASSQARGHKNTEAFF
TRBV29-1	TRBJ1-6	CSVRTGSPNNSPLHF
TRBV28	TRBJ2-7	CASRTPGQVPYEQYF
TRBV20-1	TRBJ2-7	CSARDVAGGNSYEQYF
TRBV20-1	TRBJ2-1	CSASPGLKPYNEQFF
TRBV5-4	TRBJ1-2	CASSSGGPGRGYTF
TRBV30	TRBJ2-7	CAWSHGYEQYF
TRBV9	TRBJ2-5	CASSPDGVWETQYF
TRBV20-1	TRBJ2-5	CSAVKAGEKTQYF
TRBV7-7	TRBJ2-2	CASSFESATGELFF
TRBV7-2	TRBJ2-7	CASSPHAAGEQYF
TRBV27	TRBJ2-7	CASSLQVGTGSSEQYF
TRBV27	TRBJ1-6	CASSVDPKYNSPLHF
TRBV5-6	TRBJ2-5	CASSLSALRATQYF
TRBV6-2/TRBV6-3	TRBJ1-2	CASTSSNGYTF
TRBV18	TRBJ2-7	CASSPGSYEQYF
TRBV7-9	TRBJ2-7	CASSFHGLAGDEQYF